This T cell receptor beta chain was retrieved from a study of cytomegalovirus exposure and HLA in healthy donors. Regarding the study as a whole: Most TCR sequences proved rare, with some public TCRs found in many donors.

Points on this clone: Its matching antigen is unknown.

13 Jbeta primers and 60 Vbeta primers were used for the PCR. Profiled with immunoSEQ multiplex PCR; TCRdb holds only in-frame clones, not every one. The top ten clones hold around 2.2% of a sample with about 190,000 clones, around 80% of them seen once. The CDR3 is 15 amino acids. CDR1 and CDR2 (germline): MGHRA, YSYEKL. The junction had 6 bases not matched to a gene; V was cut back by 4 bases and J by 3 bases. What was sequenced was PBMCs. This clonotype was obtained from a woman aged 18-35 years in good health and CMV-seropositive. The gene calls are TRBV4-1 and TRBJ1-1, with 9 nucleotides matching TRBD1. The CDR3 reads CASSPPGTGYTEAFF. For the CDR3, the DNA is TGCGCCAGCAGCCCGCCCGGGACAGGGTACACTGAAGCTTTCTTT.